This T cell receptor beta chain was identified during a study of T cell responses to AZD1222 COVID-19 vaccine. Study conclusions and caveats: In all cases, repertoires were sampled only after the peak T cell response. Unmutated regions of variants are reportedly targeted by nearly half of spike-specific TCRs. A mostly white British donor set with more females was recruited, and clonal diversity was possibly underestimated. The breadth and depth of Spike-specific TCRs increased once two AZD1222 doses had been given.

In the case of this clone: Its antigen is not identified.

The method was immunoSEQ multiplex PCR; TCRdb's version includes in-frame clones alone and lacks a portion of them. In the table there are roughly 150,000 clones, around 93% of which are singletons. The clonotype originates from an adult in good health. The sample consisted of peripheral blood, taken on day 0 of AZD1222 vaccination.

The CDR3 DNA reads as TGTGCCAGCAGCTTGACTAGCGGGACAGATACGCAGTATTTT. Its translation is CASSLTSGTDTQYF. V is TRBV5-4 and J is TRBJ2-3; TRBD2 aligns across 9 bases. Germline V CDR1 and CDR2: SGHNT, YYREEE (reference sequence). The CDR3 has 14 residues. V lost 1 base and J lost 3; bases outside the gene matches: 0.